This T cell receptor beta chain came from a study of T cell clones after liver transplantation. The ends were cut back, 0 bases at V and 0 bases at J, with 6 bases in the middle. Germline lookup yields CDR1 SNHLY and CDR2 FYNNEI. The CDR3 length is 15 residues. This clone was seen a handful of times. The assay was immunoSEQ multiplex PCR, and TCRdb's table has in-frame clones only and misses some. The data show about 120,000 clones, 75% to 95% seen once. This sequence joins TRBV2 and TRBJ2-1; D gene unclear. The source is a human patient who received a liver transplant. A subset of T cells may come from the graft donor. The material was CD4+ T cells from blood, obtained 12 months after liver transplant. In nucleotides, the CDR3 is TGTGCCAGCAGTGAAGCCCTTCCCTCCTACAATGAGCAGTTCTTC. It codes for CASSEALPSYNEQFF.